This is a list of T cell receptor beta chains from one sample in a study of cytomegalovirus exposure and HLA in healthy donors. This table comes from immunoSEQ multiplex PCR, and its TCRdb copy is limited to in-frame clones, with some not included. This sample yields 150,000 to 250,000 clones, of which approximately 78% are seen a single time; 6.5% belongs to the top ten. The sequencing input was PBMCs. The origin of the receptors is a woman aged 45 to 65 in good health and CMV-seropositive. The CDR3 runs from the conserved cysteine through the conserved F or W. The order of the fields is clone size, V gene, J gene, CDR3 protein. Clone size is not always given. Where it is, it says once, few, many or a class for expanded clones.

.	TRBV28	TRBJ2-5	CASSGPVLAGEPLSETQYF
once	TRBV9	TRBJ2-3	CASSVLSGSDTQYF
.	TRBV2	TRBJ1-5	CASAYGTRPLRPQHF
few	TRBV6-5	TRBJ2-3	CASRSSSTDTQYF
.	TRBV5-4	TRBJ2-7	CASSRGLAGGDEQYF
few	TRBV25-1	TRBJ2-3	CASSEKGGGPPPDTQYF
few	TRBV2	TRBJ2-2	CASRGDTGELFF
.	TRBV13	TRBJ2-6	CASSLVGAGRGRKASGANVLTF
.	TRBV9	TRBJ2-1	CASSIRGNEQFF
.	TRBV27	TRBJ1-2	CASRRTGGRGYTF
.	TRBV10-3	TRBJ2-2	CAISVGNSGELFF
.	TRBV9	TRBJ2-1	CASSVDASGGTHQFF
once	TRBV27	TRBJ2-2	CASRLQGGDTGELFF
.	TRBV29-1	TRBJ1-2	CSVVGMGHYGYTF
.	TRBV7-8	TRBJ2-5	CASSSRTSGGGTQYF
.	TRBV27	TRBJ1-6	CASSFRRSPLHF
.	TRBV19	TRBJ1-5	CASSIGQGVNQPQHF
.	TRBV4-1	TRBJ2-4	CASSQDRANRVGAKNIQYF
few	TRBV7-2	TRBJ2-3	CASSFFLAGGSTDTQYF
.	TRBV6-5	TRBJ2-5	CASSDPDRGKTQYF
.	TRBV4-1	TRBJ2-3	CASSQSTSGRPDTQYF
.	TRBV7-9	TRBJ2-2	CASSLAEGLGTGELFF
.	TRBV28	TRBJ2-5	CASSPGPLWEQYF
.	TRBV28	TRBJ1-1	CASTSNTEAFF
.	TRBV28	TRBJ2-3	CASSLWTSGSTDTQYF
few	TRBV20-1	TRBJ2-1	CSPPFYNEQFF
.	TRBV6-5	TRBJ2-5	CASSRLDSYQETQYF
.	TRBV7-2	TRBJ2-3	CASSPMGEATDTQYF
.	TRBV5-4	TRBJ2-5	CASSLQGGQETQYF
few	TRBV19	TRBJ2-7	CASSSGLAGSYEQYF
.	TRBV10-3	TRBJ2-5	CATQGGRVGIEETQYF
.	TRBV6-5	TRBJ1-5	CASSYSGVQPQHF
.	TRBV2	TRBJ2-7	CASSEGAGVNEQYF
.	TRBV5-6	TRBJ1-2	CASSSGRGGRGYGYTF
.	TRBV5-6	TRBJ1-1	CASSLTVNTEAFF
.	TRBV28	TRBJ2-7	CASSRGGGLSYEQYF
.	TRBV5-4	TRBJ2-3	CASSPTFLFSTDTQYF
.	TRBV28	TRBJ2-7	CASLGGSIGNEQYF
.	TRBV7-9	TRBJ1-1	CASSSGLENTEAFF
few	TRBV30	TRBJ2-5	CAWSRTGGSQETQYF
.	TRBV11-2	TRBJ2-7	CASSFVPGQGKGNYEQYF
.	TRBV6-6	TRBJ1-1	CASRDRGQDTEAFF
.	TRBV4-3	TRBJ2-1	CASSQERGYAGVADEQFF
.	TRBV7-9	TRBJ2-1	CSSSPPYLGARNEQFF
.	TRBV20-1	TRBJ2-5	CSARTVETQYF